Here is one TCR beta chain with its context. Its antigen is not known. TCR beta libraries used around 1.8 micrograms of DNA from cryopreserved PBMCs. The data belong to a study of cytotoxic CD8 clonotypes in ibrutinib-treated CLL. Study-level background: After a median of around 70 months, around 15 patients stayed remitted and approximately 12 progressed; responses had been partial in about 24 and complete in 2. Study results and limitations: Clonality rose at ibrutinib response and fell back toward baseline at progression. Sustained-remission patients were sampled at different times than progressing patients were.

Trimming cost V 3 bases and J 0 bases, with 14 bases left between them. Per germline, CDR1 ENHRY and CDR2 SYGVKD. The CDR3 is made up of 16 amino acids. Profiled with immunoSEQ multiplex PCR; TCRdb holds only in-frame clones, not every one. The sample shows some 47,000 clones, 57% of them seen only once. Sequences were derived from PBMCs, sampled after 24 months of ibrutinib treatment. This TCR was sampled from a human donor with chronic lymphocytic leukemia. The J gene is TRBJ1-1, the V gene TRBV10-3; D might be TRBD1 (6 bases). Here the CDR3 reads CAISDEGRGMNTEAFF. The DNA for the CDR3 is TGTGCCATCAGTGACGAGGGGAGGGGGATGAACACTGAAGCTTTCTTT.